This T cell receptor beta chain originates from a study of cytotoxic CD8 clonotypes in ibrutinib-treated CLL. Background on the study: Recorded responses included around 24 partial and 2 complete; following median about 68 months, roughly 15 stayed remitted and 12 progressed.

Deletions cut 3 bases from V and 4 bases from J, with 10 bases between. The CDR3 has 13 amino acids. Per germline, CDR1 KGHSH and CDR2 LQKENI. The protocol was immunoSEQ multiplex PCR, while the TCRdb copy is restricted to in-frame clones and leaves out a portion. The sample has approximately 67,000 clones; more than 75% are singletons. The TCR sequence derives from a human donor with chronic lymphocytic leukemia. The rearrangement joins TRBV18 to TRBJ2-7, with a possible D match to TRBD1 (6 bases). Sequencing used PBMCs, obtained at disease progression, from a patient treated with ibrutinib. CDR3 residues: CASSPPGQYEQYF. CDR3 sequence (DNA): TGTGCCAGCTCACCCCCAGGACAGTACGAGCAGTACTTC.